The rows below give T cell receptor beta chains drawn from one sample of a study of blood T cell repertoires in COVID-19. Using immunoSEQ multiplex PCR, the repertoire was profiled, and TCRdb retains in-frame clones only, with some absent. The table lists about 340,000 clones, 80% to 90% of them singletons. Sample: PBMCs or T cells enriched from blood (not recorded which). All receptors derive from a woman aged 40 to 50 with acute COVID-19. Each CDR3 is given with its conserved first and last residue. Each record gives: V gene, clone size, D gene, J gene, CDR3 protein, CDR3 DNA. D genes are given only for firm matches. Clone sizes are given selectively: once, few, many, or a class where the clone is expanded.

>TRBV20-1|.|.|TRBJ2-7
CSARDSHVEYF
TGCAGTGCTAGAGATAGCCACGTGGAGTACTTC
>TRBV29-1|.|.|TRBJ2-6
CSVEAGLNSGANVLTF
TGCAGCGTTGAAGCTGGACTCAACTCTGGGGCCAACGTCCTGACTTTC
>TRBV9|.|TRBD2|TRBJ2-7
CASSVSGRAGEQYF
TGTGCCAGCAGCGTATCCGGGAGGGCGGGCGAGCAGTACTTC
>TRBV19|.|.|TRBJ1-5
CASSKSGNQPQHF
TGTGCCAGTAGTAAGTCCGGGAATCAGCCCCAGCATTTT
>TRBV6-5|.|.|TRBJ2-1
CASSTQSEQFF
TGTGCCAGCAGCACACAGTCAGAGCAGTTCTTC
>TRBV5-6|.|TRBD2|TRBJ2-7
CASSPDQGLAGVAQYF
TGTGCCAGCAGCCCAGACCAGGGACTAGCGGGAGTTGCGCAGTACTTC
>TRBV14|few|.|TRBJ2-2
CASSQDRSQGWDTGELFF
TGTGCCAGCAGCCAAGATCGATCCCAGGGGTGGGACACCGGGGAGCTGTTTTTT
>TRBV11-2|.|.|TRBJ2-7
CASSLDHQFSKTYEQYF
TGTGCCAGCAGCTTAGATCACCAGTTCTCCAAAACGTACGAGCAGTACTTC
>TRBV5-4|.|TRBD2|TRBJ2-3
CASRTVAGGFTDTQYF
TGTGCCAGCAGGACTGTAGCGGGAGGTTTCACAGATACGCAGTATTTT
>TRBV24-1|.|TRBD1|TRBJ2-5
CATSETGGAETQYF
TGTGCCACCAGTGAGACAGGGGGCGCAGAGACCCAGTACTTC
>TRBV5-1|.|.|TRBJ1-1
CASQGSGVNTEAFF
TGCGCCAGCCAGGGATCGGGGGTGAACACTGAAGCTTTCTTT
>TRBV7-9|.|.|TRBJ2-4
CASSSEWTDLKNIQYF
TGTGCCAGCAGCTCCGAATGGACAGATCTCAAAAACATTCAGTACTTC
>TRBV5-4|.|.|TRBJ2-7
CASSLQGGYEQYF
TGTGCCAGCAGCTTGCAGGGTGGCTACGAGCAGTACTTC
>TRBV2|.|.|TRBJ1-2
CASSVNRESNYGYTF
TGTGCCAGCAGTGTTAACAGAGAATCTAACTATGGCTACACCTTC
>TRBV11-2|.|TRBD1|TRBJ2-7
CASSSTGTGVSYEQYF
TGTGCCAGCAGCTCAACCGGGACAGGGGTATCCTACGAGCAGTACTTC
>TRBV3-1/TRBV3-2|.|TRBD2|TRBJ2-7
CASSQDRLAGVGEQYF
TGTGCCAGCAGCCAAGATCGGCTAGCGGGAGTAGGGGAGCAGTACTTC
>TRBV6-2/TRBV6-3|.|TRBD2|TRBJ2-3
CASSYRPSGVPDTQYF
TGTGCCAGCAGTTACCGGCCTAGCGGGGTACCAGATACGCAGTATTTT
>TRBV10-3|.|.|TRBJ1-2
CAISEGGSYGYTF
TGTGCCATCAGTGAGGGGGGGTCGTATGGCTACACCTTC
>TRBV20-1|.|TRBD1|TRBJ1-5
CSASSVRGPNQPQHF
TGCAGTGCTAGTTCCGTCAGGGGGCCAAATCAGCCCCAGCATTTT
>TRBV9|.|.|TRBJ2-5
CASSVAGTPKETQYF
TGTGCCAGCAGCGTAGCCGGGACACCAAAAGAGACCCAGTACTTC
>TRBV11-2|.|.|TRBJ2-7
CASSLDRANEQYF
TGTGCCAGCAGCTTAGACAGGGCCAACGAGCAGTACTTC
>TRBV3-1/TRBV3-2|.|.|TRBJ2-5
CASSLLGGQETQYF
TGTGCCAGCAGCCTACTGGGGGGCCAAGAGACCCAGTACTTC